The next 13 T cell receptor beta chains were all read from a single sample in a study of blood T cells in healthy people across ages (dated by TCRdb to about 2015). Library generation was performed with 5' RACE. The sequencing machine was an Illumina HiSeq 2500. A second PCR of about 6 to 12 cycles was run with a J-beta primer mix and a sample-barcoded 5' primer. Through fastp at Q25 and MiXCR, TCRdb rebuilt clones from the public reads, retaining in-frame beta chains. One record per CDR3 amino acid sequence lists the most common genes and DNA. This sample is represented by hundreds of thousands of distinct CDR3 sequences; around 43% of them were singletons. Around 30% of the sample is in the top ten clones. The material sequenced was blood. The source of these receptors is a man older than 75 in good health.

This chain connects TRBV11-2 to TRBJ1-1, with a tentative D call TRBD1 (5 bases). Trimming left V 2 bases short and J 6 bases short, with 13 bases between. Germline values: CDR1 SGHAT, CDR2 FQNNGV. The CDR3 has 14 residues. The DNA for the CDR3 is TGTGCCAGCAGCTTACAATCAGGAGGGGCTGAAGCTTTCTTT. Protein: CASSLQSGGAEAFF.

Remarks on this clonotype: A much larger clone is a single base away; this may be a read error. This chain uses TRBV5-1 with TRBJ2-1; D perhaps matches TRBD2 (5 bases). This CDR3 contains 14 residues. Germline CDR1 and CDR2: SGHRS and YFSETQ. The V and J ends lost 5 bases and 0 bases respectively, with 9 bases between them. DNA of the CDR3: TGCGCCAGCAGAAGGACTGGCTCCTACAATGAGCAGTTCTTC. Its protein product is CASRRTGSYNEQFF.

On this clonotype itself: One end of the junction varies from germline; a read error may be responsible. The chain joins TRBV7-7 to TRBJ2-1, with 10 positions matching TRBD1. Germline CDR1 is SSHAT and CDR2 is FNYEAQ (reference sequence). This CDR3 has 18 residues. The DNA for the CDR3 is TGTGCTAGCAGCTTAAGGCGTCCCGGACAGGGGGTCCACAATGAGCAGTTCTTC. This gives the protein CASSLRRPGQGVHNEQFF.

This clonotype was recorded many times. The CDR3 region has the DNA TGTGCCAGCAGCGTAGCGGCTAGCGGTGAGCAGTACTTC. The encoded protein is CASSVAASGEQYF. The V call is TRBV9, the J call TRBJ2-7; TRBD2 agrees at 7 bases. The CDR3 has 13 residues. CDR1 and CDR2 (germline): SGDLS, YYNGEE. J was trimmed by 7 bases and V by 0 bases; bases with no gene match: 4.

V is TRBV20-1 and J is TRBJ2-7; a possible D gene is TRBD2 (6 bases). This CDR3 has 14 amino acids. V was pared by 3 bases and J by 1 base, with 13 bases between. Germline CDR1 DFQATT, CDR2 SNEGSKA (reference sequence). The CDR3 region is CSARGGGVSYEQYF. In DNA form, the CDR3 reads TGCAGTGCTAGGGGCGGAGGGGTATCCTACGAGCAGTACTTC.

V gene TRBV20-1 combines with J gene TRBJ2-1; 12 bases align to TRBD2. After removal of 6 bases from V and 6 bases from J, the junction contained 12 bases not matched to a gene. The CDR3 length is 16 residues. Germline lookup yields CDR1 DFQATT and CDR2 SNEGSKA (reference sequence). CDR3 nucleotide sequence: TGCAGTGCCCATTCTTGGACTAGCGGGACCTCCAATGAGCAGTTCTTC. Its protein is CSAHSWTSGTSNEQFF.

The chain couples TRBV28 to TRBJ2-7; TRBD1 matches at 8 bases. The germline gives CDR1 MDHEN, CDR2 SYDVKM. CDR3 length equals 14 residues. The trim removed 7 bases at V and 2 bases at J, leaving 7 bases unmatched. CDR3 region: CASIRDRFPYEQYF. CDR3 DNA: TGTGCCAGCATCCGGGACAGGTTCCCCTACGAGCAGTACTTC.

In this sample, this clonotype turned up a few times. V is TRBV28 and J is TRBJ2-3; the D gene is possibly TRBD2 (6 bases). From germline, CDR1 is MDHEN and CDR2 SYDVKM. The CDR3 has 14 residues. The V and J ends lost 3 bases and 3 bases respectively, with 10 bases between them. CDR3 bases: TGTGCCAGCAGTTTGGAGGGTAAGACAGATACGCAGTATTTT. This gives the protein CASSLEGKTDTQYF.

The sample holds many counts of this clonotype. J is TRBJ2-3 and V is TRBV7-9; 7 positions match TRBD1. From germline, CDR1 is SEHNR and CDR2 FQNEAQ (reference sequence). The CDR3 is made up of 17 amino acids. V was pared by 0 bases and J by 5 bases, with 11 bases of the junction left unmatched. CDR3 sequence: CASSLARTGGMRDTQYF. The CDR3 DNA follows: TGTGCCAGCAGCTTAGCGAGGACAGGTGGTATGAGAGATACGCAGTATTTT.

V and J are TRBV5-1 and TRBJ2-3, with 10 bases fitting TRBD2. The V gene end was trimmed by 4 bases and the J gene end by 3 bases; junction bases not matched to a gene: 20. CDR3 length: 20 residues. Germline V gene data show CDR1 as SGHRS and CDR2 as YFSETQ. Here the CDR3 DNA reads TGCGCCAGCAGCCGCAGAGAGGGACTAGCGAGTGCGATCGGGACAGATACGCAGTATTTT. Amino acid sequence: CASSRREGLASAIGTDTQYF. The full variable domain, its missing parts supplied by reference TRBV5-1 and TRBJ2-3, is KAGVTQTPRYLIKTRGQQVTLSCSPISGHRSVSWYQQTPGQGLQFLFEYFSETQRNKGNFPGRFSGRQFSNSRSEMNVSTLELGDSALYLCASSRREGLASAIGTDTQYFGPGTRLTVL.

In the case of this clonotype: An end of the junction differs from the germline gene, which may be a read error. The chain links TRBV20-1 to TRBJ1-2; 7 positions match TRBD1. Germline V gives CDR1 DFQATT, CDR2 SNEGSKA (reference sequence). The CDR3 has 13 amino acids. Written as DNA, the CDR3 is TGCGGTGCACGACAGGGATTTAACTATGGCTACACCTTC. Translated, it gives CGARQGFNYGYTF.

This clonotype showed up many times. The chain has TRBV20-1 and TRBJ2-1, with D maybe TRBD1 (6 bases). With 1 base removed from V and 7 bases from J, the gap between germline ends came to 11 bases. From germline, CDR1 is DFQATT and CDR2 SNEGSKA (reference sequence). This CDR3 has 13 residues. The CDR3 is CSARVGARNEQFF. CDR3 DNA: TGCAGTGCTAGAGTGGGGGCTAGGAATGAGCAGTTCTTC.

The chain is built from TRBV6-2 or TRBV6-3 and TRBJ2-2; D possibly corresponds to TRBD1 (6 bases). Germline values: CDR1 MNHEY, CDR2 SVGEGT. The CDR3 is made up of 16 amino acids. Trimming removed 3 bases at V and 6 bases at J, with 17 bases between. The CDR3 is CASSYGPGVAAGELFF. For the CDR3, the DNA is TGTGCCAGCAGTTATGGTCCAGGGGTTGCCGCCGGGGAGCTGTTTTTT.